This TCR beta chain originates from a study of CXCR3-negative and CXCR3-positive naive CD8 T cells. Naive cells were sorted as CD45RO-, CCR7+, CD27+ and CD95-. The study's findings and limits: CXCR3 expression partially decreased after cryopreservation; most assays used fresh PBMCs. Similar TRBV-TRBJ gene usage was seen in naive CXCR3-negative and CXCR3-positive cells, but not in memory cells. CXCR3-expressing naive cells carried TRB CDR3s more hydrophobic than those of CXCR3-negative naive cells. Naive subsets did not differ in surface CD5, and the authors estimated TCR strength using properties of the TRB CDR3.

UMI-labeled 5' RACE TRB cDNA libraries were prepared from the cells. Following a re-call of the 5' RACE reads, TCRdb has one entry per CDR3 protein and lacks DNA. In all, the sample yields about 150,000 distinct CDR3 sequences. A word on this clonotype: Its specificity is unknown.

The CDR3 spans 15 residues. The germline V gene has CDR1 SGHRS and CDR2 YFSETQ. Sequencing was done on a sample of naive CXCR3+ CD8+ T cells from blood. The subset: CD45RO-CCR7+CD27+CD95- naive CD8+ T cells expressing CXCR3 (TNR3+). The origin of this receptor is a human donor in good health. Some clones in this sample may be carry-over from other donors' samples. This chain connects TRBV5-1 to TRBJ1-5. CDR3 sequence reads: CASSLAGEGNQPQHF.